One T cell receptor beta chain is described in this entry. This record belongs to a study of blood T cell repertoires in COVID-19. CDR1 is KGHSH, CDR2 LQKENI, per germline. The CDR3 loop spans 14 amino acids. Trimming took off 8 bases at V and 2 bases at J, with 15 bases between the two ends. Authors' processing steps: Reference gene primer amplification in the assay estimated nucleated cell counts. Using immunoSEQ multiplex PCR, the repertoire was profiled, and TCRdb retains in-frame clones only, with some absent. That table gives V, J and clone size, and the DNA gave D and trimming. The sample contains 200,000 to 300,000 clones, 86% of which appear only once.

Sequenced material: peripheral blood. This chain joins TRBV18 and TRBJ1-1, with D unclear. This receptor was obtained from a man aged 25-40 years with active or convalescent COVID-19. CDR3 coding DNA: TGTGCCAGCAAACCAACCGGGGTAAACACTGAAGCTTTCTTT. Protein product: CASKPTGVNTEAFF.